This passage covers 23 T cell receptor beta chains from one sample sequenced in a study of CD8 T cells in ankylosing spondylitis. TCRdb re-derived calls from the 5' RACE reads in MiXCR, one entry per CDR3 protein. This sample yields more than 150,000 distinct CDR3 sequences, of which over 15% are seen a single time; roughly 4.5% belongs to the top ten. Input material: blood, either unsorted or a sorted T cell fraction (not recorded which). These receptors came from a male donor aged 5-30 years with ankylosing spondylitis or in good health (not recorded which).

This clonotype was recorded many times. This sequence joins TRBV20-1 and TRBJ2-7; 8 bases map to TRBD2. J lost 0 bases, V lost 0 bases, and 19 bases had no gene match. CDR1 is DFQATT and CDR2 is SNEGSKA in the germline V gene (reference sequence). The CDR3 runs 20 residues. CDR3 protein: CSARDLSGGGRPFGSYEQYF. In DNA, the CDR3 is TGCAGTGCTAGAGATTTATCAGGCGGCGGGAGGCCCTTTGGCTCCTACGAGCAGTACTTC.

This clonotype was seen at least ten times. The chain carries TRBV4-1 and TRBJ2-5; 7 bases align to TRBD1. CDR1 and CDR2 (germline): MGHRA, YSYEKL. The CDR3 contains 15 residues. V shed 5 bases and J 5 bases; nucleotides not matched to a gene: 11. The CDR3 bases are TGCGCCAGCAGCAAACAGGGGACCGCCGGGGAGACCCAGTACTTC. This sequence encodes CASSKQGTAGETQYF.

This clonotype was counted between two and nine times. The rearrangement uses TRBV19 and TRBJ2-7; 8 bases fit TRBD2. The CDR3 contains 13 residues. Germline V gene sequence: CDR1 LNHDA, CDR2 SQIVND (reference sequence). The V gene end was trimmed by 3 bases and the J gene end by 4 bases; junction bases not matched to a gene: 2. Written as DNA, the CDR3 is TGTGCCAGTAGTATTCAGCGGGAGTACGAGCAGTACTTC. It translates to CASSIQREYEQYF.

This clonotype was counted many times. The chain has TRBV18 and TRBJ1-4; D unresolved. Germline CDR1 reads KGHSH; CDR2 reads LQKENI. There are 18 residues in the CDR3. V was trimmed by 4 bases and J by 0 bases, leaving 18 bases between them. The CDR3, as DNA: TGTGCCAGCTCACGGAGACCGGACGATCCAGCAACTAATGAAAAACTGTTTTTT. It encodes CASSRRPDDPATNEKLFF. The entire variable domain, with the rest obtained from reference TRBV18 and TRBJ1-4, is as follows: NAGVMQNPRHLVRRRGQEARLRCSPMKGHSHVYWYRQLPEEGLKFMVYLQKENIIDESGMPKERFSAEFPKEGPSILRIQQVVRGDSAAYFCASSRRPDDPATNEKLFFGSGTQLSVL.

This chain joins TRBV20-1 and TRBJ2-3; TRBD2 might be the D (5 bases). Germline lookup yields CDR1 DFQATT and CDR2 SNEGSKA (reference sequence). V dropped 0 bases and J dropped 4 bases, with 11 bases sitting between them. The CDR3 runs to 14 residues. The CDR3 protein is CSARERGIADTQYF. CDR3 bases: TGCAGTGCTAGAGAACGGGGAATTGCAGATACGCAGTATTTT.

This clonotype was seen repeatedly, ten times or more. The genes are TRBV7-2 and TRBJ2-3; 10 nucleotides agree with TRBD2. Germline assignment: CDR1 SGHTA and CDR2 FQGNSA. The CDR3 length is 17 residues. J lost 10 bases, V lost 5 bases, and 18 bases had no gene match. Here the CDR3 DNA reads TGTGCCAGCAGCCCAGTGGGGCTAGCGGGAGCCGGCCAGGCGCAGTATTTT. Translation gives CASSPVGLAGAGQAQYF.

At least ten counts were recorded for this clonotype. This chain uses TRBV11-2 with TRBJ2-7; 7 nucleotides agree with TRBD1. V gave up 7 bases and J gave up 6 bases; unmatched junction bases: 15. The germline V gene has CDR1 SGHAT and CDR2 FQNNGV. The CDR3 is 15 amino acids. The CDR3 region is CASNPQGQAHVEQYF. The DNA of the CDR3 is TGTGCCAGCAACCCACAGGGGCAGGCTCACGTCGAGCAGTACTTC.

There are many counts of this clonotype. The gene calls are TRBV20-1 and TRBJ2-7; 9 nucleotides align to TRBD1. The germline V gene has CDR1 DFQATT and CDR2 SNEGSKA (reference sequence). J was trimmed by 9 bases and V by 6 bases; bases with no gene match: 15. The CDR3 consists of 14 residues. Here the CDR3 DNA reads TGCAGTGCCCAGGGGGTCGGGACAGGGAATGTGCAGTACTTC. Translated: CSAQGVGTGNVQYF.

The rearrangement uses TRBV12-3 or TRBV12-4 and TRBJ2-1; 8 nucleotides line up with TRBD1. This CDR3 contains 16 residues. J was trimmed by 5 bases and V by 6 bases; bases with no gene match: 12. The CDR3 is CASSILGTGHNNEQFF. The CDR3 region has the DNA TGTGCCAGCAGCATATTAGGGACAGGTCATAACAATGAGCAGTTCTTC.

Ten or more counts support this clonotype. The CDR3 loop reads CASSSPSEQYF. In DNA form, the CDR3 reads TGTGCCAGCAGTTCCCCCAGTGAGCAGTACTTC. The rearrangement joins TRBV12-3 or TRBV12-4 to TRBJ2-7; D is undetermined. Trimming shortened V by 4 bases and J by 7 bases, and 8 bases separated the two germline ends. This CDR3 comprises 11 residues.

The genes are TRBV10-2 and TRBJ2-1, with D perhaps matching TRBD2 (5 bases). This CDR3 is built from 15 residues. Trimming pared 6 bases from V and 0 bases from J, leaving 12 bases between. CDR1 and CDR2 (germline): WSHSY, SAAADI. The CDR3 spells CASREAVHSYNEQFF. CDR3 sequence (DNA): TGCGCCAGCAGAGAAGCGGTGCACTCCTACAATGAGCAGTTCTTC.

This clonotype was observed many times. This chain connects TRBV15 to TRBJ2-1; D not certain. The germline V gene has CDR1 LNHNV and CDR2 YYDKDF (reference sequence). Trimming cost V 0 bases and J 9 bases, with 3 bases left between them. CDR3 size: 11 residues. The CDR3 reads CATSRDGEQFF. The CDR3 DNA sequence: TGTGCCACCAGCAGAGACGGTGAGCAGTTCTTC.

The rearrangement joins TRBV2 to TRBJ2-7; no clear D gene. V was trimmed by 7 bases and J by 0 bases, leaving 7 bases between them. The germline CDR1 and CDR2 sequences are SNHLY and FYNNEI. CDR3 length: 12 residues. The CDR3 is CASMGTSYEQYF. The CDR3, as DNA: TGTGCCAGCATGGGCACCTCCTACGAGCAGTACTTC.

V gene TRBV7-2 combines with J gene TRBJ2-5; D call uncertain. V was pared by 7 bases and J by 4 bases, with 7 bases between. Germline V gene lookup returns CDR1 SGHTA and CDR2 FQGNSA. The CDR3 extends over 11 amino acids. The CDR3 sequence: CASKLAETQYF. For the CDR3, the DNA is TGTGCCAGCAAGTTAGCAGAGACCCAGTACTTC.

This clonotype has a count of ten or more. The V and J genes are TRBV4-3 and TRBJ1-5; D ambiguous. CDR1 is LGHNA and CDR2 is YSLEER in the germline V gene. The CDR3 extends over 16 amino acids. The V gene lost 0 bases and the J gene lost 4 bases, with 13 bases spanning the gap. CDR3: CASSQDSPRRNQPQHF. DNA of the CDR3: TGCGCCAGCAGCCAAGATAGTCCTAGAAGGAATCAGCCCCAGCATTTT.

The rearrangement links TRBV4-3 to TRBJ2-5; either TRBD1 or TRBD2 may fit D (5 bases each). Germline CDR1 is LGHNA and CDR2 is YSLEER. Trimming pared 4 bases from V and 2 bases from J, leaving 14 bases between. This CDR3 has 15 residues. The CDR3 here is CASSPRVWGQETQYF. DNA for the CDR3: TGCGCCAGCAGCCCAAGGGTCTGGGGGCAAGAGACCCAGTACTTC.

This clonotype has ten or more counts. V gene TRBV20-1 combines with J gene TRBJ1-5; unclear D gene. This CDR3 is built from 14 residues. V was clipped by 3 bases and J by 0 bases, with 9 bases between them. Looked up from germline, CDR1 is DFQATT and CDR2 is SNEGSKA (reference sequence). Written as DNA, the CDR3 is TGCAGTGCTAGGTCAGACAATAGCAATCAGCCCCAGCATTTT. This codes for CSARSDNSNQPQHF.

V usage is TRBV20-1 and J usage is TRBJ2-1, with a weak D call TRBD2 (6 bases). Germline CDR1 reads DFQATT; CDR2 reads SNEGSKA (reference sequence). The CDR3 is made up of 10 amino acids. V lost 6 bases and J lost 10, with 10 bases in between. CDR3 nucleotides: TGCAGTGCCCCGGGACTCGAGCAGTTCTTC. This sequence encodes CSAPGLEQFF.

This clonotype was seen ten or more times. The chain recombines TRBV27 with TRBJ1-2; D possibly corresponds to TRBD1 (6 bases). Trimming took off 9 bases at V and 6 bases at J, with 14 bases between the two ends. The germline V gene has CDR1 MNHEY and CDR2 SMNVEV (reference sequence). The CDR3 spans 12 residues. This CDR3 is CASKRGADGYTF. The CDR3 region has the DNA TGTGCCAGTAAGAGGGGGGCCGATGGCTACACCTTC.

This clonotype came up many times. This chain connects TRBV6-4 to TRBJ1-5; D is possibly TRBD1 (5 bases). The CDR3 covers 14 residues. Trimming pared 6 bases from V and 2 bases from J, leaving 11 bases between. From germline, CDR1 is MRHNA and CDR2 SNTAGT. The CDR3 here is CASSPTGGNQPQHF. CDR3 nucleotides: TGTGCCAGCAGCCCTACGGGGGGCAATCAGCCCCAGCATTTT.

In this sample, this clonotype turned up many times. CDR3 loop: CASSPRGSLNEKLFF. DNA for the CDR3: TGTGCCAGCAGCCCCCGGGGCAGTTTGAATGAAAAACTGTTTTTT. The rearrangement uses TRBV21-1 and TRBJ1-4; the table assigns TRBD1, which was not confirmed against the DNA. TRBV21-1 is a documented pseudogene. This CDR3 has 15 residues.

This clonotype has ten or more counts. The chain has TRBV20-1 and TRBJ2-5; 7 positions match TRBD2. The V and J ends lost 7 bases and 10 bases, in that order; junction bases with no gene match: 18. CDR3 size: 14 residues. Germline V gene lookup returns CDR1 DFQATT and CDR2 SNEGSKA (reference sequence). The CDR3: CSGSSGDPSSIQYF. CDR3 bases: TGCAGTGGGTCTAGCGGAGATCCATCGAGCATCCAGTACTTC.

The chain combines TRBV7-6 with TRBJ2-3, with 12 bases lining up with TRBD2. The V and J ends lost 5 bases and 4 bases, in that order; junction bases with no gene match: 13. This CDR3 has 18 amino acids. The germline V gene encodes CDR1 SGHVS and CDR2 FNYEAQ. The DNA for the CDR3 is TGTGCCAGCAGCCTAAGACCCGTTCTAGCGGGAGGGCCAGATACGCAGTATTTT. This gives the protein CASSLRPVLAGGPDTQYF.